The 17 T cell receptor beta chains below all came from one sample that was sequenced in a study of cytomegalovirus exposure and HLA in healthy donors. The PCR employed 60 Vbeta primers together with 13 Jbeta primers. Some clones are missing from TCRdb's copy, which holds only in-frame ones; the method was immunoSEQ multiplex PCR. The table lists about 110,000 clones, 71% of them singletons. The sequencing sample was made of PBMCs. These receptors were taken from a female donor in good health and CMV-seronegative.

The V gene is TRBV7-6, the J gene TRBJ2-5, with TRBD2 identical over 8 bases. CDR3 length equals 16 residues. V trimming: 0 bases; J trimming: 7 bases; junction bases outside the gene matches: 10. From germline, CDR1 is SGHVS and CDR2 FNYEAQ. CDR3 amino acids: CASSLASGTYGGTQYF. The CDR3 region has the DNA TGTGCCAGCAGCTTAGCTAGCGGGACCTACGGGGGGACCCAGTACTTC.

This chain connects TRBV2 to TRBJ1-2; the D gene is possibly TRBD1 (5 bases). Per the germline V gene, CDR1 is SNHLY and CDR2 is FYNNEI. The CDR3 loop spans 13 amino acids. The V end was cut by 4 bases, the J end by 0 bases, with 6 bases between. Here the CDR3 DNA reads TGTGCCAGCAGTGTGACAGCTAACTATGGCTACACCTTC. Translation gives CASSVTANYGYTF.

This chain links TRBV10-2 with TRBJ2-1; possibly TRBD1 for D (5 bases). This CDR3 is built from 12 residues. Trimming removed 8 bases at V and 7 bases at J, with 12 bases between. Germline loops: CDR1 WSHSY, CDR2 SAAADI. Written as DNA, the CDR3 is TGCGCCAGCCTCGTGAGACAGAATGAGCAGTTCTTC. The encoded protein is CASLVRQNEQFF.

This chain links TRBV11-2 with TRBJ2-1; possible D gene TRBD1, 5 bases. CDR1 is SGHAT, CDR2 FQNNGV, per germline. V lost 5 bases and J 6 bases, leaving 14 bases between the germline ends. The CDR3 has 14 residues. CDR3 sequence reads: CASSHRVRANEQFF. The CDR3 coding sequence is TGTGCCAGCAGCCACCGGGTCAGGGCCAATGAGCAGTTCTTC.

V is TRBV9 and J is TRBJ2-1, with D unclear. Germline V gives CDR1 SGDLS, CDR2 YYNGEE. V lost 0 bases, J lost 4 bases, and 5 bases lay in between. The CDR3 length is 13 residues. Written as DNA, the CDR3 is TGTGCCAGCAGCGTAGATACTTACAATGAGCAGTTCTTC. Protein sequence: CASSVDTYNEQFF.

The DNA of the CDR3 is TGCGCCAGCAGCATCCGGGACAGGGTCACAGATACGCAGTATTTT. Amino acid sequence: CASSIRDRVTDTQYF. The rearrangement uses TRBV5-1 and TRBJ2-3, with 9 bases lining up with TRBD1. With 4 bases clipped from V and 2 bases from J, the junction kept 5 bases outside the gene matches. The CDR3 length is 15 residues. Germline CDR1 reads SGHRS; CDR2 reads YFSETQ.

The rearrangement uses TRBV9 and TRBJ1-2; weak D call: TRBD1 (6 bases). The CDR3 spans 14 residues. V was cut by 4 bases and J by 4 bases, with 14 bases left in between. The V gene's germline CDR1 is SGDLS and CDR2 YYNGEE. DNA of the CDR3: TGTGCCAGCAGCCCACAGGGACAACTCTATGGCTACACCTTC. Protein: CASSPQGQLYGYTF.

This clone came up a few times. The chain is built from TRBV10-2 and TRBJ2-2, with no clear D. This CDR3 contains 12 residues. V lost 6 bases, J lost 7 bases, and 9 bases lay in between. The germline gives CDR1 WSHSY, CDR2 SAAADI. The CDR3 DNA is TGCGCCAGCAGAATGACTGACGGGGAGCTGTTTTTT. Encoded protein: CASRMTDGELFF.

The rearrangement joins TRBV15 to TRBJ2-1, with D possibly being TRBD1 (6 bases). V gave up 3 bases and J gave up 4 bases, with 19 bases separating them. The CDR3 sequence is 17 residues long. The V gene's germline CDR1 is LNHNV and CDR2 YYDKDF (reference sequence). This CDR3 reads CATSRNVGAWRYNEQFF. DNA for the CDR3: TGTGCCACCAGCAGGAATGTGGGGGCCTGGAGGTACAATGAGCAGTTCTTC.

This chain links TRBV5-4 with TRBJ2-1, with 10 bases fitting TRBD2. The CDR3 is 15 amino acids. The V segment lost 0 bases and the J segment 7 bases; nucleotides outside the gene matches: 4. In germline, CDR1 is SGHNT, CDR2 YYREEE (reference sequence). The CDR3, as DNA: TGTGCCAGCAGCTTGGGACTAGCGGGTCGTAATGAGCAGTTCTTC. Its protein product is CASSLGLAGRNEQFF. Complete variable domain (other parts from reference TRBV5-4 and TRBJ2-1): ETGVTQSPTHLIKTRGQQVTLRCSSQSGHNTVSWYQQALGQGPQFIFQYYREEENGRGNFPPRFSGLQFPNYSSELNVNALELDDSALYLCASSLGLAGRNEQFFGPGTRLTVL.

The chain combines TRBV6-1 with TRBJ2-5; possibly TRBD1 for D (6 bases). The closer fit of TRBJ2-7 to the DNA end suggests the J call may be wrong. The CDR3 spans 13 residues. Germline V gives CDR1 MNHNS, CDR2 SASEGT. The CDR3 coding sequence is TGTGCCACCTGGACAGAGAGGTCCTACGAGCAGTACTTC. This sequence encodes CATWTERSYEQYF.

The chain has TRBV29-1 and TRBJ2-2, with a possible D match to TRBD1 (5 bases). Germline loops: CDR1 SQVTM, CDR2 ANQGSEA. The ends were cut back, 1 base at V and 1 base at J, with 13 bases in the middle. The CDR3 runs to 16 residues. Written as DNA, the CDR3 is TGCAGCGTTGAAGGGGAAAGGGGTCTGAACACCGGGGAGCTGTTTTTT. Its protein is CSVEGERGLNTGELFF.

CDR3 DNA sequence: TGCGCCAGCAGCCAAGTAACCGGGGAGCTGTTTTTT. This codes for CASSQVTGELFF. The gene calls are TRBV4-1 and TRBJ2-2; D call uncertain. Germline CDR1 MGHRA, CDR2 YSYEKL. V lost 1 base to trimming and J lost 5 bases, with 2 bases between them. The CDR3 covers 12 residues.

The rearrangement links TRBV6-6 to TRBJ2-7, with 12 bases lining up with TRBD1. The CDR3 length is 16 residues. The V gene end was trimmed by 5 bases and the J gene end by 4 bases; junction bases not matched to a gene: 9. CDR1 is MNHNY and CDR2 is SVGAGI in the germline V gene (reference sequence). The CDR3 sequence is CASSATGTGGLYEQYF. DNA for the CDR3: TGTGCCAGCAGTGCCACCGGGACAGGGGGCCTATACGAGCAGTACTTC.

The V and J genes are TRBV5-1 and TRBJ2-3; D is ambiguous. Trimming stripped 1 base from V and 6 bases from J, with 6 bases between. Germline assignment: CDR1 SGHRS and CDR2 YFSETQ. The CDR3 is made up of 12 amino acids. The DNA for the CDR3 is TGCGCCAGCAGCTTGATGGAGGATACGCAGTATTTT. Translation: CASSLMEDTQYF.

This clone is classed as medium-sized. The chain is built from TRBV6-1 and TRBJ1-5; D call uncertain. The CDR3 has 12 residues. The V end lost 3 bases, the J end lost 11 bases, and 11 bases lay between the germline ends. CDR1 is MNHNS and CDR2 is SASEGT in the germline V gene. The DNA of the CDR3 is TGTGCCAGCAGTGATGCGCATCCTGCCCAGCATTTT. Protein product: CASSDAHPAQHF.

The CDR3 region has the DNA TGTGCCAGTAGTTATTTCGCTAGCGAGGGCACCTACGAGCAGTACTTC. Translation: CASSYFASEGTYEQYF. The V and J genes are TRBV19 and TRBJ2-7; D is possibly TRBD2 (6 bases). The CDR3 totals 16 residues. V dropped 5 bases and J dropped 2 bases, with 19 bases sitting between them. The germline V gene encodes CDR1 LNHDA and CDR2 SQIVND (reference sequence).